Listed below are T cell receptor beta chains from one sample, sequenced in a study of post-analysis software for immune sequencing data. TCRdb reprocessed the PCR reads with MiXCR, giving one entry per CDR3 protein. Of about 680,000 distinct CDR3 sequences listed, approximately 60% are singletons. The sequenced sample was blood. All receptors derive from a girl between 2 and 10 years old with multiple sclerosis. Each CDR3 is given with its conserved first and last residue. A D gene is named only where the DNA matches it firmly. The size entry is marked missing in some rows and otherwise reads once, few, many or a size class.

V gene	clone size	CDR3 length	D gene	J gene	CDR3 protein	CDR3 DNA
TRBV20-1	once	17	TRBD1	TRBJ2-1	CSAREPLGQGAYNEQFF	TGCAGTGCTAGAGAGCCCCTTGGACAGGGGGCGTACAATGAGCAGTTCTTC
TRBV6-5	-	15	-	TRBJ2-7	CASSYGTDGSYEQYF	TGTGCCAGCAGTTACGGGACGGATGGGTCCTACGAGCAGTACTTC
TRBV20-1	few	14	TRBD2	TRBJ2-1	CSARASGSSSEQFF	TGCAGTGCTAGGGCTAGCGGGAGCTCCAGTGAGCAGTTCTTC
TRBV3-1	-	17	TRBD1	TRBJ1-1	CASSQKFAGQMNTEAFF	TGTGCCAGCAGCCAAAAGTTCGCGGGACAGATGAACACTGAAGCTTTCTTT
TRBV11-2	-	12	-	TRBJ1-4	CASSLAQEKLFF	TGTGCCAGCAGCTTGGCCCAGGAAAAACTGTTTTTT
TRBV6-2/TRBV6-3	-	16	-	TRBJ2-3	CASSASVGGLADTQYF	TGTGCCAGCAGTGCATCCGTCGGGGGGCTCGCAGATACGCAGTATTTT
TRBV20-1	-	15	TRBD2	TRBJ2-1	CSAPDPTSGSGEQFF	TGCAGTGCCCCGGACCCTACTAGCGGGAGTGGTGAGCAGTTCTTC
TRBV15	-	15	-	TRBJ2-1	CATSGRRGSYNEQFF	TGTGCCACCAGCGGCCGCAGGGGTTCCTACAATGAGCAGTTCTTC
TRBV5-1	-	17	-	TRBJ1-1	CASSLGGNWDIDTEAFF	TGCGCCAGCAGCTTAGGGGGTAATTGGGACATAGACACTGAAGCTTTCTTT
TRBV10-3	-	13	-	TRBJ2-2	CAISGGRTGELFF	TGTGCCATCAGTGGGGGGCGCACCGGGGAGCTGTTTTTT
TRBV7-6	once	12	-	TRBJ2-1	CASSFVSSEQFF	TGTGCCAGCAGCTTTGTCTCGAGTGAGCAGTTCTTC
TRBV7-9	few	13	-	TRBJ1-2	CASSLEQSYGYTF	TGTGCCAGCAGCTTAGAACAGTCTTATGGCTACACCTTC
TRBV4-3	once	14	-	TRBJ1-1	CASSQDPQYTEAFF	TGCGCCAGCAGCCAAGATCCACAGTACACTGAAGCTTTCTTT
TRBV27	-	13	TRBD1	TRBJ1-1	CATMGQMNTEAFF	TGTGCCACCATGGGACAGATGAACACTGAAGCTTTCTTT
TRBV5-1	few	14	-	TRBJ2-7	CASSPLADPYEQYF	TGCGCCAGCAGCCCCTTAGCGGATCCCTACGAGCAGTACTTC
TRBV7-2	few	14	TRBD2	TRBJ2-5	CASSISGDQETQYF	TGTGCCAGCAGCATAAGCGGGGACCAAGAGACCCAGTACTTC
TRBV20-1	few	11	-	TRBJ1-2	CSASAPDGYTF	TGCAGTGCGAGCGCCCCAGATGGCTACACCTTC
TRBV12-3/TRBV12-4	few	13	-	TRBJ1-2	CASSLGGDRGYTF	TGTGCCAGCAGTTTAGGAGGTGATCGGGGCTACACCTTC
TRBV30	few	15	TRBD1	TRBJ2-5	CAGGRGQGAVETQYF	TGTGCCGGCGGTCGTGGACAGGGGGCGGTGGAGACCCAGTACTTC
TRBV7-2	-	14	-	TRBJ1-2	CASSIDAALLGYTF	TGTGCCAGCAGTATTGACGCGGCTTTATTAGGCTACACCTTC
TRBV6-2/TRBV6-3	-	16	-	TRBJ2-6	CASRLDRASGANVLTF	TGTGCCAGCAGGCTGGACAGAGCCTCTGGGGCCAACGTCCTGACTTTC
TRBV4-1	-	16	TRBD1	TRBJ1-5	CASSRRQGGSNQPQHF	TGCGCCAGCAGTCGAAGACAGGGAGGTAGCAATCAGCCCCAGCATTTT
TRBV27	once	13	-	TRBJ2-4	CASSQGGAEGEYF	TGTGCCAGCAGTCAGGGGGGCGCAGAAGGAGAGTACTTC
TRBV6-2/TRBV6-3	-	15	TRBD1	TRBJ1-2	CASSPPGQRTYGYTF	TGTGCCAGCAGTCCACCGGGACAGAGGACGTATGGCTACACCTTC
TRBV7-9	-	12	-	TRBJ2-1	CASSLLANEQFF	TGTGCCAGCAGCTTGCTAGCCAATGAGCAGTTCTTC
TRBV6-6	once	16	TRBD2	TRBJ2-5	CASSQLGLAGGETQYF	TGTGCCAGCAGTCAGCTAGGACTAGCGGGCGGAGAGACCCAGTACTTC
TRBV19	-	14	TRBD1	TRBJ1-1	CASSPLTGQGEAFF	TGTGCCAGTAGTCCTCTGACAGGACAGGGCGAAGCTTTCTTT
TRBV5-6	-	12	-	TRBJ2-4	CASSLASGAQYF	TGTGCCAGCAGCTTGGCCTCAGGCGCCCAGTACTTC
TRBV20-1	-	15	-	TRBJ1-5	CSTSSGTTGNQPQHF	TGCAGTACTTCTTCCGGGACGACAGGCAATCAGCCCCAGCATTTT
TRBV5-1	-	14	-	TRBJ1-1	CASSLYQSNTEAFF	TGCGCCAGCAGCTTGTACCAGTCGAACACTGAAGCTTTCTTT
TRBV29-1	-	14	-	TRBJ2-7	CSVEDSPPQYEQYF	TGCAGCGTTGAAGATAGCCCCCCCCAGTACGAGCAGTACTTC
TRBV10-2	-	14	-	TRBJ1-2	CASSGTAETYGYTF	TGCGCCAGCAGTGGGACAGCGGAGACCTATGGCTACACCTTC
TRBV5-5	-	15	-	TRBJ2-1	CASSLSGNSGNEQFF	TGTGCCAGCAGCTTGTCGGGGAACTCTGGGAATGAGCAGTTCTTC
TRBV27	few	13	-	TRBJ1-2	CASSRTDNYGYTF	TGTGCCAGCAGTAGGACAGACAACTATGGCTACACCTTC
TRBV20-1	-	13	-	TRBJ1-2	CSASNPENYGYTF	TGCAGTGCTAGCAACCCGGAGAACTATGGCTACACCTTC
TRBV6-2/TRBV6-3	-	14	-	TRBJ2-7	CASSYELGSYEQYF	TGTGCCAGCAGTTACGAATTGGGTTCCTACGAGCAGTACTTC
TRBV15	-	17	-	TRBJ2-4	CATSTNSVAGRQNIQYF	TGTGCCACCAGCACTAACTCGGTTGCAGGGAGGCAAAACATTCAGTACTTC